This T cell receptor beta chain is from a study of CD8+ T cells in alopecia areata. Trimming removed 2 bases at V and 1 base at J, with 15 bases between. The CDR3 consists of 16 residues. Germline V gene sequence: CDR1 MGHDK, CDR2 SYGVNS. Extracted RNA was reverse transcribed into cDNA, the sequencing template. The data were produced by immunoSEQ multiplex PCR, yet TCRdb's version contains in-frame clones alone and is incomplete. The sample contains 150,000 or so clones, around 55% of which appear only once. The table lists this clone with a few counts. The material sequenced was CD4+ T cells sorted from blood. The receptor's source is a human donor in good health. The rearrangement uses TRBV25-1 and TRBJ2-7, with D perhaps matching TRBD1 or TRBD2 (5 bases each). CDR3: CASSEVGTSASYEQYF. CDR3 DNA sequence: TGTGCCAGCAGTGAAGTGGGGACCTCAGCTTCCTACGAGCAGTACTTC.